The source of this T cell receptor beta chain is a study of T cell responses to AZD1222 COVID-19 vaccine. Whole-study results and caveats: Close to half of spike-specific TCRs reportedly recognize unmutated variant regions.

Assay used: immunoSEQ multiplex PCR; TCRdb lists only in-frame clones, some missing. The table has some 150,000 clones, 90% to 95% seen once. Note on this clone: What it recognizes is unknown.

Trimming stripped 2 bases from V and 2 bases from J, with 7 bases between. Germline assignment: CDR1 MNHNS and CDR2 SASEGT. The CDR3 sequence is 14 residues long. The chain joins TRBV6-1 to TRBJ1-3; D remains ambiguous. Source: peripheral blood, taken on day 0 of AZD1222 vaccination. This receptor was taken from an adult in good health. Here the CDR3 DNA reads TGTGCCAGCAGTGAAAGTGTACCTGGAAACACCATATATTTT. The encoded protein is CASSESVPGNTIYF.